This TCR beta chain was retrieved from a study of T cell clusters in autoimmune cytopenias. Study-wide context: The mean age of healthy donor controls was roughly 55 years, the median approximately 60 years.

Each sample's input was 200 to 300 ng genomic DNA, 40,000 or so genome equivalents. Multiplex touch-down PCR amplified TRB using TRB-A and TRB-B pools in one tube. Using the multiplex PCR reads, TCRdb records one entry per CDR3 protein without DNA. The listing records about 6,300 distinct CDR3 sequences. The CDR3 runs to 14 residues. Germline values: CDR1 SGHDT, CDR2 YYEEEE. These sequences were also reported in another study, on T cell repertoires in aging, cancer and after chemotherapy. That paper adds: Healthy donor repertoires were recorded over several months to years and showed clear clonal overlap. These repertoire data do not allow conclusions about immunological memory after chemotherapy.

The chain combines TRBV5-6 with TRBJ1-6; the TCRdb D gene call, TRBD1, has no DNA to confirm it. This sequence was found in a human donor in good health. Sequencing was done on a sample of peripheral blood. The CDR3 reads CASSLGQGNSPLHF.